This entry is about one T cell receptor (beta chain). These data are taken from a study of T cells in Graves' hyperthyroidism and ophthalmopathy. TCR beta CDR3 region amplification was performed from RNA transcripts. A first-round RT-PCR of the TCR CDR3 used the HTBI primer set. TCRdb ran MiXCR on the multiplex PCR reads and lists one entry per CDR3 protein. The sample has about 640,000 distinct CDR3 sequences, less than 25% seen once. The germline V and J ends were trimmed by 3 bases and 6 bases, with 12 bases remaining between them. This CDR3 is 14 amino acids long. CDR1 SEHNR and CDR2 FQNEAQ come from the germline V gene (reference sequence).

The sequenced material came from blood. The sequence came from a young man with Graves' ophthalmopathy. The gene calls are TRBV7-9 and TRBJ2-1; D is tentatively TRBD1 or TRBD2 (6 bases each). Here the CDR3 DNA reads TGTGCCAGCAGCTTTAGGGGGACTCCCAATGAGCAGTTCTTC. Translation: CASSFRGTPNEQFF.